Ten or more counts support the clone carrying this T cell receptor (beta chain). The antigen is undetermined. Per germline, CDR1 PRHDT and CDR2 FYEKMQ (reference sequence). V lost 5 bases and J lost 3, with 7 bases in between. CDR3 length equals 12 residues. A library of TCRbeta sequences, prepared with unique molecular identifiers, was generated. TCRdb processed the PCR reads anew with MiXCR; each CDR3 protein has one entry. The table has about 280,000 distinct CDR3 sequences, around a tenth seen once. This record comes from a study of T-cell reconstitution after alpha-beta-depleted transplantation in children. Broader study findings: After transplant, at about two months, alpha-beta T cells were reportedly derived from several hundred expanded graft clones. A year post-transplant, T-cell counts and diversity derived mostly from newly produced T cells. The origin of high day-60 TCRbeta diversity in some patients lay in surviving recipient T cells and thymic progenitors.

Sequencing was performed on peripheral blood, taken 180 days after TCRalphabeta/CD19-depleted stem cell transplant. The chain recombines TRBV13 with TRBJ1-1, with D uncertain. The sequence was collected from a male patient aged 2-15 years who had a stem cell transplant for chronic granulomatous disease, so the T cells may come from the graft donor. In DNA, the CDR3 is TGTGCCAGCAGCGTCCGGGACACTGAAGCTTTCTTT. Amino acid sequence: CASSVRDTEAFF.